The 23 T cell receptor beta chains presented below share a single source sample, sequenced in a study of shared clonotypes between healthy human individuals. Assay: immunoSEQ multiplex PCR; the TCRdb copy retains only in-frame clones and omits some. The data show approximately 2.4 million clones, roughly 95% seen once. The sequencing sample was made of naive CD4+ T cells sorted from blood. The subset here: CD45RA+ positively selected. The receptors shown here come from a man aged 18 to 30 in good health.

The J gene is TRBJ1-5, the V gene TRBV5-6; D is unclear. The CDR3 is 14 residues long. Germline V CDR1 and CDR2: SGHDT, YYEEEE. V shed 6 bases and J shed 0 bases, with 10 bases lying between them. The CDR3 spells CASTLGFSNQPQHF. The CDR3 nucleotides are TGTGCCAGCACCCTCGGTTTTAGCAATCAGCCCCAGCATTTT. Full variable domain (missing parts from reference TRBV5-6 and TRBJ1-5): DAGVTQSPTHLIKTRGQQVTLRCSPKSGHDTVSWYQQALGQGPQFIFQYYEEEERQRGNFPDRFSGHQFPNYSSELNVNALLLGDSALYLCASTLGFSNQPQHFGDGTRLSIL.

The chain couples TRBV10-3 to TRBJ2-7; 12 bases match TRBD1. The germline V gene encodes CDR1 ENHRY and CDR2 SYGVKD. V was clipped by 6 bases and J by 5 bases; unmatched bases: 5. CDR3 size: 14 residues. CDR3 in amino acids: CAIRGQGAVHEQYF. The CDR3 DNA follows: TGTGCCATCAGGGGACAGGGGGCGGTCCACGAGCAGTACTTC.

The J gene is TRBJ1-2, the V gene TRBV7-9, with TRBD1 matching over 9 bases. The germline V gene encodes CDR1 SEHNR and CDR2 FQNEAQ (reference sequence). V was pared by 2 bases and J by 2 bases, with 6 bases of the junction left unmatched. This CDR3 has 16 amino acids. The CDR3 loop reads CASSLFPQGANYGYTF. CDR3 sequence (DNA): TGTGCCAGCAGCTTATTCCCACAGGGGGCGAACTATGGCTACACCTTC.

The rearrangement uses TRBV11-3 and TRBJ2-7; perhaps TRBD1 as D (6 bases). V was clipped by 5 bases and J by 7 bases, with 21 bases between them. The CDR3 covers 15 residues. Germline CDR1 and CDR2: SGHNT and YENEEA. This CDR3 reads CASSPGAATQREQYF. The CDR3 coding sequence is TGTGCCAGCAGCCCAGGGGCGGCTACCCAGAGGGAGCAGTACTTC.

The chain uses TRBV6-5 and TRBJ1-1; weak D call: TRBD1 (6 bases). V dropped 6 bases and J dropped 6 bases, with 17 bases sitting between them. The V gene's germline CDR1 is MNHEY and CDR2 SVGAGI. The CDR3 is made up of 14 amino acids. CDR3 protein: CASRSGLQGAEAFF. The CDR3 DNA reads TGTGCCAGCAGATCCGGGCTACAGGGAGCTGAAGCTTTCTTT.

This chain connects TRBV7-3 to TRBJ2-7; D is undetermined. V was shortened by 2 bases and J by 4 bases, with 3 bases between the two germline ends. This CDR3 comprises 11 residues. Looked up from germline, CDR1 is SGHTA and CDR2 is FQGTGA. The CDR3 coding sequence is TGTGCCAGCAGCTTAGAGTACGAGCAGTACTTC. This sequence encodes CASSLEYEQYF.

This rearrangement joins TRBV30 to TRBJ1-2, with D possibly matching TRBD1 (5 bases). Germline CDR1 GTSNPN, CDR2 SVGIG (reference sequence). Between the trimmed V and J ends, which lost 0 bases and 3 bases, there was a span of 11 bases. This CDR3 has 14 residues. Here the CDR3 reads CAWSVSDSYYGYTF. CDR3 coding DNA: TGTGCCTGGAGTGTCTCAGACAGTTACTATGGCTACACCTTC.

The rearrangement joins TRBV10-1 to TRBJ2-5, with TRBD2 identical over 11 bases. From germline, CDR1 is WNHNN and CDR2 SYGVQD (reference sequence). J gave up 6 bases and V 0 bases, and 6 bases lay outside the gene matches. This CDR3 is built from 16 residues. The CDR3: CASSESGLAGGQTQYF. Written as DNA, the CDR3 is TGCGCCAGCAGTGAGTCTGGGCTAGCGGGGGGACAGACCCAGTACTTC.

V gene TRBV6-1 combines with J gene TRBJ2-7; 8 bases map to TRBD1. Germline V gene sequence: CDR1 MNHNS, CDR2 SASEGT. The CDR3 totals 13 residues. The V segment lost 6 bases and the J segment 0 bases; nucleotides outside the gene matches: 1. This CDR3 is CASSGTGSYEQYF. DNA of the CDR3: TGTGCCAGCAGCGGGACAGGCTCCTACGAGCAGTACTTC.

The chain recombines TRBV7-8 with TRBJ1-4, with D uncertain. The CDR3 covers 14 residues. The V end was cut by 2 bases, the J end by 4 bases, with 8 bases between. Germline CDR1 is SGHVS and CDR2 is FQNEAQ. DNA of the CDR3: TGTGCCAGCAGCTTAAGAGAGAATAATGAAAAACTGTTTTTT. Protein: CASSLRENNEKLFF. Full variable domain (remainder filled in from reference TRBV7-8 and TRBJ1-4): GAGVSQSPRYKVAKRGQDVALRCDPISGHVSLFWYQQALGQGPEFLTYFQNEAQLDKSGLPSDRFFAERPEGSVSTLKIQRTQQEDSAVYLCASSLRENNEKLFFGSGTQLSVL.

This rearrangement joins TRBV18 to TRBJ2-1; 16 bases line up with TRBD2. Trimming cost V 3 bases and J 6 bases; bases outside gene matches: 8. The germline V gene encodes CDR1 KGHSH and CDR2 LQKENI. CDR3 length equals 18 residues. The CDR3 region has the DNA TGTGCCAGCTCACCTCCCGGGACTAGCGGGAGGGGCCCCAATGAGCAGTTCTTC. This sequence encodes CASSPPGTSGRGPNEQFF.

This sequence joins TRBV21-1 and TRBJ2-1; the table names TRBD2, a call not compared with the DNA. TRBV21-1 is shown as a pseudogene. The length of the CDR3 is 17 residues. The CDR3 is CASRLAGEKGSYNEQFF. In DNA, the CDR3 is TGTGCCAGCAGGCTAGCGGGAGAAAAGGGCTCCTACAATGAGCAGTTCTTC.

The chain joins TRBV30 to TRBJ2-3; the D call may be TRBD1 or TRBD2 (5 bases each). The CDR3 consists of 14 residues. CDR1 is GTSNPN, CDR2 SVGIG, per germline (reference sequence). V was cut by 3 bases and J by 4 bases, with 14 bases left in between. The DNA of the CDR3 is TGTGCCTGGAGCGTTCGGGTGGGGGCAGATACGCAGTATTTT. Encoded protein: CAWSVRVGADTQYF.

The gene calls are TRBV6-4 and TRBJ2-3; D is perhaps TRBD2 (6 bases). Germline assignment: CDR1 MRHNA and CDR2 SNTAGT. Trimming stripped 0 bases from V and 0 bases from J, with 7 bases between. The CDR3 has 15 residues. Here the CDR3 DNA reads TGTGCCAGCAGTGACTCTGGGACTAGCACAGATACGCAGTATTTT. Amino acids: CASSDSGTSTDTQYF.

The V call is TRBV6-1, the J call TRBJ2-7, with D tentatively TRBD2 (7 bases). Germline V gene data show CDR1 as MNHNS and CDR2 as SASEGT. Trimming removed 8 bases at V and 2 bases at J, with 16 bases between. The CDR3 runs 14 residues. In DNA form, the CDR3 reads TGTGCCAGCTACATGCACGGGGGGCCCTACGAGCAGTACTTC. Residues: CASYMHGGPYEQYF.

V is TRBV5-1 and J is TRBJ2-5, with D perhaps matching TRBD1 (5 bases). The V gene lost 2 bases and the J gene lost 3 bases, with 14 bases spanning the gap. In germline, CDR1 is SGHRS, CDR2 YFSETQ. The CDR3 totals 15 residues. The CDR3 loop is CASSFVGAEKETQYF. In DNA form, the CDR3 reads TGCGCCAGCAGCTTCGTAGGGGCAGAGAAAGAGACCCAGTACTTC.

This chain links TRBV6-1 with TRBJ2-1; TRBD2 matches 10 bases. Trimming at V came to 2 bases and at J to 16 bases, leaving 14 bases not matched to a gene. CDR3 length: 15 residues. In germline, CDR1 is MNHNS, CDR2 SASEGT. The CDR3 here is CASSERLAGDPRRFF. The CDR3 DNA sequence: TGTGCCAGCAGTGAACGTCTAGCGGGGGACCCTCGTCGATTCTTC.

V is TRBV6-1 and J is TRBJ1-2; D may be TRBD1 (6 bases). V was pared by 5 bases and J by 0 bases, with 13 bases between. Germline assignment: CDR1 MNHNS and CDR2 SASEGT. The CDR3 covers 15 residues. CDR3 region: CASSRDRIPNYGYTF. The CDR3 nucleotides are TGTGCCAGCAGTCGCGACAGGATCCCTAACTATGGCTACACCTTC.

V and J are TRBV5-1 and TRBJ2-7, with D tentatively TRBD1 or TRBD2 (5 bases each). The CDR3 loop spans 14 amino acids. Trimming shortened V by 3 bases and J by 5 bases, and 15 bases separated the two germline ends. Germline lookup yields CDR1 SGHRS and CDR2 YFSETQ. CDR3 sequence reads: CASSWGMGLDEQYF. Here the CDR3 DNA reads TGCGCCAGCAGCTGGGGGATGGGGTTGGACGAGCAGTACTTC.

CDR3 coding DNA: TGTGCCAGTAGTACGACGACAGGGGGCTATCAGCCCCAGCATTTT. This encodes CASSTTTGGYQPQHF. The chain combines TRBV19 with TRBJ1-5, with 10 bases fitting TRBD1. CDR3 length: 15 residues. V lost 4 bases to trimming and J lost 5 bases; unmatched junction nucleotides: 5. Germline V gives CDR1 LNHDA, CDR2 SQIVND (reference sequence).

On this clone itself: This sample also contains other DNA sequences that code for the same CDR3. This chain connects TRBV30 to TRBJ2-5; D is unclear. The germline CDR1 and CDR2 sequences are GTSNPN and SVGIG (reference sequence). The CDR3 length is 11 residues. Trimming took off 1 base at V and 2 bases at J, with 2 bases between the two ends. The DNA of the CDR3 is TGTGCCTGGAGTGAACAAGAGACCCAGTACTTC. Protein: CAWSEQETQYF. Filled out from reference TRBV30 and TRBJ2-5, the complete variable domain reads SQTIHQWPATLVQPVGSPLSLECTVEGTSNPNLYWYRQAAGRGLQLLFYSVGIGQISSEVPQNLSASRPQDRQFILSSKKLLLSDSGFYLCAWSEQETQYFGPGTRLLVL.

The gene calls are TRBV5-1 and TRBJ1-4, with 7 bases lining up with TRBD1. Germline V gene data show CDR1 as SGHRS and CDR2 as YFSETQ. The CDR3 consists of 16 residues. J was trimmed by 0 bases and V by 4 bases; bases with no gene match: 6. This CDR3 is CASSLYRGATNEKLFF. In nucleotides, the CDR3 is TGCGCCAGCAGCCTATACAGGGGTGCAACTAATGAAAAACTGTTTTTT.

The CDR3 is CASSESAKPQETQYF. The CDR3 DNA is TGTGCCAGCAGTGAATCTGCCAAACCCCAAGAGACCCAGTACTTC. This rearrangement joins TRBV25-1 to TRBJ2-5; D unclear. The V end lost 1 base, the J end lost 1 base, and 10 bases lay between the germline ends. This CDR3 comprises 15 residues. CDR1 is MGHDK and CDR2 is SYGVNS in the germline V gene.